One and the same sample provided the 27 T cell receptor beta chains below, sequenced in a study of PD-L1 blockade in urothelial cancer. Stated time point: peripheral blood 6 weeks after treatment start. Some clones are missing from TCRdb's copy, which holds only in-frame ones; the method was immunoSEQ multiplex PCR. The data contain 15,000 to 20,000 clones, around 83% of them singletons. The sequenced sample was PBMCs, obtained around atezolizumab (anti-PD-L1) treatment. The receptors were sampled from a man aged 45-65 years with urothelial cancer.

The J gene is TRBJ1-1, the V gene TRBV18, with D perhaps TRBD1 (6 bases). This CDR3 is built from 14 residues. The germline V gene encodes CDR1 KGHSH and CDR2 LQKENI. V was shortened by 0 bases and J by 1 base, with 6 bases between the two germline ends. This CDR3 reads CASSPPGANTEAFF. The CDR3 DNA is TGTGCCAGCTCACCACCGGGGGCGAACACTGAAGCTTTCTTT.

The rearrangement joins TRBV2 to TRBJ1-2; 7 positions agree with TRBD1. Per germline, CDR1 SNHLY and CDR2 FYNNEI. V was clipped by 7 bases and J by 2 bases; unmatched bases: 10. The CDR3 is made up of 15 amino acids. In DNA, the CDR3 is TGTGCCAGCAACTCAGGACAGGCCGCAAACTATGGCTACACCTTC. Its protein product is CASNSGQAANYGYTF.

This clone was observed a few times. The J gene is TRBJ2-3, the V gene TRBV6-1; 8 bases are shared with TRBD2. This CDR3 spans 13 amino acids. CDR1 and CDR2 from the germline V gene are MNHNS and SASEGT. The V and J ends lost 9 bases and 2 bases, in that order; junction bases with no gene match: 4. The CDR3 DNA is TGTGCCAGTATAGCGGGGCTCACAGATACGCAGTATTTT. It is translated as CASIAGLTDTQYF.

The CDR3 sequence: CASSPPWMGSGRYNEQFF. The CDR3 nucleotides are TGTGCCAGCTCACCACCGTGGATGGGAAGCGGGAGATACAATGAGCAGTTCTTC. The V call is TRBV18, the J call TRBJ2-1; TRBD2 agrees at 8 bases. The junction had 11 bases not matched to a gene; V was cut back by 0 bases and J by 4 bases. The CDR3 length is 18 residues. The germline gives CDR1 KGHSH, CDR2 LQKENI.

J is TRBJ1-1 and V is TRBV9, with 8 nucleotides matching TRBD1. J gave up 4 bases and V 3 bases, and 14 bases lay outside the gene matches. Germline assignment: CDR1 SGDLS and CDR2 YYNGEE. The CDR3 length is 17 residues. CDR3 in DNA: TGTGCCAGCAGCGAACGTGGGACCATAACAGGGGGCACTGAAGCTTTCTTT. Translating it yields CASSERGTITGGTEAFF.

The chain links TRBV5-1 to TRBJ2-5; possibly TRBD1 for D (5 bases). The germline V gene encodes CDR1 SGHRS and CDR2 YFSETQ. This CDR3 has 13 residues. Trimming stripped 3 bases from V and 5 bases from J, with 11 bases between. The CDR3 is CASSSDIRETQYF. The CDR3 DNA follows: TGCGCCAGCAGCTCGGACATACGGGAGACCCAGTACTTC.

V gene TRBV2 combines with J gene TRBJ1-1; no definite D call. The length of the CDR3 is 13 residues. The V gene lost 6 bases and the J gene lost 6 bases, with 14 bases spanning the gap. The V gene's germline CDR1 is SNHLY and CDR2 FYNNEI. In nucleotides, the CDR3 is TGTGCCAGCAGCCGAGGAAGTGAGCCTGAAGCTTTCTTT. As protein: CASSRGSEPEAFF.

This chain connects TRBV2 to TRBJ1-2, with 8 bases that match TRBD1. Losses at the gene ends were 7 bases for V and 2 bases for J; bases not matched to a gene: 9. The CDR3 loop spans 15 amino acids. Germline lookup yields CDR1 SNHLY and CDR2 FYNNEI. The CDR3: CASIKEQGGNYGYTF. The DNA for the CDR3 is TGTGCCAGCATCAAGGAACAGGGGGGCAACTATGGCTACACCTTC.

The rearrangement joins TRBV5-5 to TRBJ1-3, with 7 bases fitting TRBD1. The germline V gene encodes CDR1 SGHKS and CDR2 YYEKEE (reference sequence). The CDR3 runs 14 residues. V lost 4 bases to trimming and J lost 2 bases; unmatched junction nucleotides: 3. This chain's CDR3 is CASSTGQAGNTIYF. CDR3 sequence (DNA): TGTGCCAGCAGCACCGGACAGGCTGGAAACACCATATATTTT.

The chain is built from TRBV7-3 and TRBJ2-7; tentative D call: TRBD1 (6 bases). The CDR3 covers 14 residues. Per the germline V gene, CDR1 is SGHTA and CDR2 is FQGTGA. V lost 3 bases and J 4 bases, leaving 13 bases between the germline ends. The CDR3: CASSFGSGAYEQYF. CDR3 coding DNA: TGTGCCAGCAGCTTCGGGTCAGGGGCATACGAGCAGTACTTC.

The chain employs TRBV9 and TRBJ1-1; the D gene is possibly TRBD1 (5 bases). V was pared by 3 bases and J by 0 bases, with 9 bases between. CDR1 SGDLS and CDR2 YYNGEE come from the germline V gene. This CDR3 spans 14 amino acids. The CDR3 spells CASSARQLNTEAFF. CDR3 nucleotide sequence: TGTGCCAGCAGCGCCAGACAGTTGAACACTGAAGCTTTCTTT.

V gene TRBV5-5 combines with J gene TRBJ2-7; possible D gene TRBD2, 6 bases. Germline V gene data show CDR1 as SGHKS and CDR2 as YYEKEE (reference sequence). The CDR3 runs to 14 residues. The ends were cut back, 5 bases at V and 6 bases at J, with 18 bases in the middle. The CDR3 is CASSFGPGDPEQYV. As DNA, the CDR3 is TGTGCCAGCAGTTTCGGCCCGGGGGACCCCGAGCAGTACGTC.

This sequence joins TRBV7-9 and TRBJ2-2, with D possibly being TRBD2 (6 bases). CDR3 size: 16 residues. The V and J ends lost 1 base and 6 bases respectively, with 15 bases between them. Germline V gives CDR1 SEHNR, CDR2 FQNEAQ (reference sequence). CDR3 region: CASSLGRGVLAGELFF. Written as DNA, the CDR3 is TGTGCCAGCAGCTTAGGGCGCGGGGTATTGGCCGGGGAGCTGTTTTTT. Variable domain in full (rest from reference TRBV7-9 and TRBJ2-2): DTGVSQNPRHKITKRGQNVTFRCDPISEHNRLYWYRQTLGQGPEFLTYFQNEAQLEKSRLLSDRFSAERPKGSFSTLEIQRTEQGDSAMYLCASSLGRGVLAGELFFGEGSRLTVL.

The rearrangement joins TRBV2 to TRBJ1-2, with D hard to call. In germline, CDR1 is SNHLY, CDR2 FYNNEI. Trimming removed 2 bases from V and 0 bases from J, with 10 bases in between. The CDR3 has 15 amino acids. The CDR3 region has the DNA TGTGCCAGCAGTGAACGGGAGTTCCCTAACTATGGCTACACCTTC. This codes for CASSEREFPNYGYTF.

In its sample, this clone was seen once. J is TRBJ2-1 and V is TRBV18, with 14 nucleotides matching TRBD2. V shed 3 bases and J 8 bases; nucleotides not matched to a gene: 6. The germline CDR1 and CDR2 sequences are KGHSH and LQKENI. The CDR3 covers 16 residues. The DNA of the CDR3 is TGTGCCAGCTCACCGGGACTAGCGGGAGACGTCGATGAGCAGTTCTTC. This encodes CASSPGLAGDVDEQFF.

The CDR3 protein is CASSPPGQGADTQYF. The CDR3 coding sequence is TGTGCCAGCAGTCCGCCGGGACAGGGGGCAGATACGCAGTATTTT. The chain recombines TRBV28 with TRBJ2-3; TRBD1 matches 11 bases. V lost 5 bases to trimming and J lost 4 bases; unmatched junction nucleotides: 5. CDR1 is MDHEN and CDR2 is SYDVKM in the germline V gene. The CDR3 extends over 15 amino acids.

This chain uses TRBV6-5 with TRBJ1-1, with TRBD1 matching over 7 bases. There are 16 residues in the CDR3. CDR1 is MNHEY and CDR2 is SVGAGI in the germline V gene. V gave up 2 bases and J gave up 4 bases; unmatched junction bases: 10. CDR3 protein: CASSYLTGQQGTEAFF. The CDR3 nucleotides read TGTGCCAGCAGTTACCTAACGGGACAGCAGGGCACTGAAGCTTTCTTT.

The V and J genes are TRBV7-2 and TRBJ2-2; 14 positions agree with TRBD2. Germline CDR1 reads SGHTA; CDR2 reads FQGNSA. Unmatched junction bases numbered 14, after V lost 5 bases and J lost 9 bases. CDR3 length: 18 residues. The chain's CDR3 is CASSPRPGTSGGFRELFF. CDR3 DNA: TGTGCCAGCAGCCCTCGACCCGGGACTAGCGGGGGATTTAGGGAGCTGTTTTTT.

The gene calls are TRBV28 and TRBJ2-4; 7 bases fit TRBD2. Germline CDR1 is MDHEN and CDR2 is SYDVKM. The CDR3 totals 17 residues. V was clipped by 3 bases and J by 0 bases; unmatched bases: 8. The CDR3 DNA is TGTGCCAGCAGTTTGGGTGGGGAGGGTCTAGCCAAAAACATTCAGTACTTC. Translating it yields CASSLGGEGLAKNIQYF.

CDR3 protein: CASNGGQGATNEKLFF. For the CDR3, the DNA is TGTGCCAGCAACGGGGGACAGGGGGCCACTAATGAAAAACTGTTTTTT. The V and J genes are TRBV25-1 and TRBJ1-4, with 12 bases lining up with TRBD1. Germline trimming cut 7 bases from V and 2 bases from J; bases unmatched to any gene: 5. CDR1 and CDR2 from the germline V gene are MGHDK and SYGVNS. The CDR3 is made up of 16 amino acids.

The chain links TRBV5-1 to TRBJ2-5; D not certain. The CDR3 sequence is 15 residues long. The V gene lost 0 bases and the J gene lost 1 base, with 10 bases spanning the gap. From germline, CDR1 is SGHRS and CDR2 YFSETQ. CDR3 sequence (DNA): TGCGCCAGCAGCTTGGGGGCAGCATTCCAAGAGACCCAGTACTTC. Protein sequence: CASSLGAAFQETQYF.

DNA for the CDR3: TGTGCCAGCAGCCCCGGGACTAGCGGTTACTACGAGCAGTACGTC. This sequence encodes CASSPGTSGYYEQYV. The chain uses TRBV7-2 and TRBJ2-7; 11 bases are a match to TRBD2. Germline V gene lookup returns CDR1 SGHTA and CDR2 FQGNSA. The CDR3 spans 15 residues. V gave up 5 bases and J gave up 3 bases; unmatched junction bases: 6.

This rearrangement joins TRBV7-2 to TRBJ1-3; D gene ambiguous. Germline CDR1 SGHTA, CDR2 FQGNSA. The germline V and J ends were trimmed by 2 bases and 0 bases, with 11 bases remaining between them. The CDR3 extends over 16 amino acids. The DNA for the CDR3 is TGTGCCAGCAGCTTAAGCGACGGGAGCTCTGGAAACACCATATATTTT. Translating it yields CASSLSDGSSGNTIYF.

J is TRBJ1-2 and V is TRBV19; tentatively, D is TRBD1 (5 bases). From germline, CDR1 is LNHDA and CDR2 SQIVND (reference sequence). This CDR3 comprises 14 residues. The ends were cut back, 5 bases at V and 0 bases at J, with 10 bases in the middle. CDR3 nucleotides: TGTGCCAGTAGTCCACAGGCCTCTAACTATGGCTACACCTTC. It codes for CASSPQASNYGYTF.

This clone was seen a handful of times. The CDR3 nucleotides are TGTGCCAGCAGTGAAAGAGACAATCAGCCCCAGCATTTT. Protein product: CASSERDNQPQHF. The chain carries TRBV6-1 and TRBJ1-5; no clear D. Germline V CDR1 and CDR2: MNHNS, SASEGT. The V and J ends lost 2 bases and 3 bases respectively, with 5 bases between them. This CDR3 has 13 amino acids.

In this sample, this clone turned up once. The chain recombines TRBV19 with TRBJ1-1; 10 positions agree with TRBD1. Germline values: CDR1 LNHDA, CDR2 SQIVND (reference sequence). This CDR3 contains 14 residues. J lost 5 bases, V lost 1 base, and 1 base had no gene match. Written as DNA, the CDR3 is TGTGCCAGTAGTATAGGACAGGGGGCTACTGAAGCTTTCTTT. Translating it yields CASSIGQGATEAFF. Full variable domain (missing parts from reference TRBV19 and TRBJ1-1): DGGITQSPKYLFRKEGQNVTLSCEQNLNHDAMYWYRQDPGQGLRLIYYSQIVNDFQKGDIAEGYSVSREKKESFPLTVTSAQKNPTAFYLCASSIGQGATEAFFGQGTRLTVV.

The CDR3 sequence: CASSAGGEGQPQHF. CDR3 DNA: TGTGCCAGCAGTGCGGGGGGAGAGGGTCAGCCCCAGCATTTT. The rearrangement joins TRBV6-1 to TRBJ1-5; D is perhaps TRBD1 (5 bases). The CDR3 spans 14 residues. Germline V gene sequence: CDR1 MNHNS, CDR2 SASEGT. V was pared by 4 bases and J by 6 bases, with 13 bases between.